This is a list of T cell receptor beta chains from one sample in a study of beta chain features in type 1 diabetes. The repertoire was sequenced with immunoSEQ multiplex PCR; TCRdb's copy has only in-frame clones and lacks some. The sample has roughly 700,000 clones; 13% are singletons. Sequenced sample: naive CD4+ T cells from blood. Source of these receptors: a young man with type 1 diabetes. The CDR3 runs from the conserved cysteine through the conserved F or W. The order of the fields is V gene, J gene, clone size, D gene, CDR3 protein, CDR3 DNA. D genes are given only for firm matches. The listing skips clone size in some rows; elsewhere it reads once, few, many or a size class.

V: TRBV6-1; J: TRBJ2-5; size: few; D: -; CDR3: CASSVQRAVSSQETQYF; DNA: TGTGCCAGCAGTGTCCAGAGAGCCGTCTCCTCCCAAGAGACCCAGTACTTC
V: TRBV28; J: TRBJ1-5; size: few; D: -; CDR3: CASSPPGPLNQPQHF; DNA: TGTGCCAGCAGTCCACCGGGACCTCTCAATCAGCCCCAGCATTTT
V: TRBV18; J: TRBJ1-1; size: once; D: -; CDR3: CASCIGGTEAFF; DNA: TGTGCCAGCTGCATCGGGGGGACTGAAGCTTTCTTT
V: TRBV6-5; J: TRBJ2-5; size: few; D: -; CDR3: CASSPGIQQETQYF; DNA: TGTGCCAGCAGCCCAGGAATACAGCAAGAGACCCAGTACTTC
V: TRBV5-4; J: TRBJ2-3; size: -; D: -; CDR3: CASSLEDISTDTQYF; DNA: TGTGCCAGCAGCTTGGAGGACATTAGCACAGATACGCAGTATTTT
V: TRBV9; J: TRBJ2-1; size: once; D: TRBD1; CDR3: CASSATGVIQFF; DNA: TGTGCCAGCAGCGCCACAGGGGTTATTCAGTTCTTC
V: TRBV7-9; J: TRBJ2-1; size: -; D: -; CDR3: CASIPRVASSYNEQFF; DNA: TGTGCCAGCATCCCTAGAGTGGCGAGCTCCTACAATGAGCAGTTCTTC
V: TRBV2; J: TRBJ2-1; size: -; D: TRBD2; CDR3: CASSELSSGAYNEQFF; DNA: TGTGCCAGCAGTGAATTGAGTAGCGGGGCGTACAATGAGCAGTTCTTC
V: TRBV7-9; J: TRBJ2-3; size: -; D: TRBD1; CDR3: CASSSRDRETDTQYF; DNA: TGTGCCAGCAGCTCCCGGGACAGGGAGACAGATACGCAGTATTTT
V: TRBV27; J: TRBJ2-7; size: few; D: -; CDR3: CASSPRVGSSYEQYF; DNA: TGTGCCAGCAGTCCTAGGGTAGGGAGCTCCTACGAGCAGTACTTC
V: TRBV6-5; J: TRBJ1-1; size: -; D: -; CDR3: CASYQGGWSTEAFF; DNA: TGTGCCAGCTATCAAGGAGGCTGGAGTACTGAAGCTTTCTTT
V: TRBV7-9; J: TRBJ1-2; size: -; D: -; CDR3: CASSLQAYGYTF; DNA: TGTGCCAGCAGCTTACAAGCGTATGGCTACACCTTC
V: TRBV10-3; J: TRBJ2-1; size: -; D: TRBD1; CDR3: CAITRDRGDEQFF; DNA: TGTGCCATCACTCGGGACAGGGGCGATGAGCAGTTCTTC
V: TRBV30; J: TRBJ2-7; size: -; D: -; CDR3: CAWTGSAPMNGQYF; DNA: TGTGCCTGGACGGGGTCAGCCCCTATGAACGGGCAGTACTTC
V: TRBV30; J: TRBJ1-2; size: -; D: TRBD1; CDR3: CAWMAGGPPNYGYTF; DNA: TGTGCCTGGATGGCAGGGGGTCCCCCTAACTATGGCTACACCTTC
V: TRBV2; J: TRBJ2-7; size: few; D: -; CDR3: CASSWLHEQYF; DNA: TGTGCCAGCAGTTGGCTTCACGAGCAGTACTTC
V: TRBV18; J: TRBJ2-7; size: -; D: -; CDR3: CASSRMDYEQYF; DNA: TGTGCCAGCTCTCGCATGGACTACGAGCAGTACTTC
V: TRBV5-1; J: TRBJ1-1; size: -; D: TRBD1; CDR3: CASSLARDRMNTEAFF; DNA: TGCGCCAGCAGCTTGGCCAGGGACAGGATGAACACTGAAGCTTTCTTT
V: TRBV2; J: TRBJ1-2; size: -; D: -; CDR3: CATDITGNYGYTF; DNA: TGTGCCACGGACATTACGGGGAACTATGGCTACACCTTC
V: TRBV10-3; J: TRBJ1-5; size: -; D: -; CDR3: CASSEGGGNQPQHF; DNA: TGTGCCAGCAGTGAAGGTGGCGGCAATCAGCCCCAGCATTTT
V: TRBV19; J: TRBJ2-7; size: few; D: TRBD2; CDR3: CASSIDPAGDYEQYF; DNA: TGTGCCAGTAGTATAGATCCAGCGGGGGACTACGAGCAGTACTTC
V: TRBV19; J: TRBJ2-2; size: few; D: TRBD2; CDR3: CASSTSGSNTGELFF; DNA: TGTGCCAGTAGTACTAGCGGATCGAACACCGGGGAGCTGTTTTTT
V: TRBV2; J: TRBJ1-1; size: few; D: TRBD1; CDR3: CASRGQAGNTEAFF; DNA: TGTGCCAGCAGGGGACAGGCTGGGAACACTGAAGCTTTCTTT
V: TRBV10-2; J: TRBJ1-1; size: -; D: -; CDR3: CASSTRQNTEAFF; DNA: TGCGCCAGCAGTACTAGACAGAACACTGAAGCTTTCTTT
V: TRBV9; J: TRBJ2-3; size: -; D: TRBD2; CDR3: CASSVVGTSLPDTQYF; DNA: TGTGCCAGCAGCGTAGTGGGGACTAGTTTGCCGGATACGCAGTATTTT
V: TRBV28; J: TRBJ2-7; size: -; D: -; CDR3: CASRVREENEQYF; DNA: TGTGCCAGCAGAGTAAGGGAAGAGAACGAGCAGTACTTC
V: TRBV5-1; J: TRBJ2-7; size: -; D: -; CDR3: CASSLAQGKSNEQYF; DNA: TGCGCCAGCAGCTTGGCCCAAGGGAAGAGCAACGAGCAGTACTTC
V: TRBV7-8; J: TRBJ2-7; size: few; D: TRBD2; CDR3: CASSPTPRGVSYEQYF; DNA: TGTGCCAGCAGCCCAACCCCCCGGGGGGTCTCCTACGAGCAGTACTTC
V: TRBV7-9; J: TRBJ1-6; size: few; D: -; CDR3: CASSLVEKFSSPLHF; DNA: TGTGCCAGCAGCTTAGTCGAGAAGTTCAGTTCACCCCTCCACTTT
V: TRBV5-6; J: TRBJ2-6; size: -; D: -; CDR3: CASSLRTGRRLGANVLTF; DNA: TGTGCCAGCAGCCTGAGGACGGGACGGAGGCTTGGGGCCAACGTCCTGACTTTC
V: TRBV2; J: TRBJ2-2; size: -; D: TRBD2; CDR3: CASSELAEESLPNTGELFF; DNA: TGTGCCAGCAGTGAACTAGCGGAGGAATCCCTGCCCAACACCGGGGAGCTGTTTTTT
V: TRBV2; J: TRBJ1-1; size: few; D: TRBD1; CDR3: CASQQGGIEAFF; DNA: TGTGCCAGCCAACAGGGGGGAATTGAGGCTTTCTTT
V: TRBV13; J: TRBJ2-7; size: few; D: TRBD1; CDR3: CASSSNYRTGPYEQYF; DNA: TGTGCCAGCAGCTCCAACTATAGGACAGGTCCCTACGAGCAGTACTTC
V: TRBV27; J: TRBJ2-7; size: few; D: -; CDR3: CASSKDPDRAFYEQYF; DNA: TGTGCCAGCAGTAAAGATCCCGACAGAGCTTTCTACGAGCAGTACTTC
V: TRBV30; J: TRBJ1-4; size: few; D: -; CDR3: CAWMTVGEKLFF; DNA: TGTGCCTGGATGACGGTGGGGGAAAAACTGTTTTTT
V: TRBV6-1; J: TRBJ2-5; size: -; D: TRBD1; CDR3: CASSDPRGWEETQYF; DNA: TGTGCCAGCAGTGATCCCAGGGGGTGGGAAGAGACCCAGTACTTC
V: TRBV2; J: TRBJ1-1; size: -; D: -; CDR3: CASSRTMNTEAFF; DNA: TGTGCCAGCAGTAGGACCATGAACACTGAAGCTTTCTTT
V: TRBV10-3; J: TRBJ2-7; size: few; D: TRBD1; CDR3: CAISPGTGGSYEQYF; DNA: TGTGCCATCAGTCCCGGGACAGGGGGGTCCTACGAGCAGTACTTC
V: TRBV6-5; J: TRBJ2-3; size: -; D: -; CDR3: CASKATGTDTQYF; DNA: TGTGCCAGCAAGGCGACCGGGACAGATACGCAGTATTTT